These 11 T cell receptor delta chains share one sample of origin, sequenced in a study of DNA immune sequencing with unique molecular identifiers (dated by TCRdb to about 2020). Libraries were made using multiplex PCR. Reads for this sample came from an Illumina MiniSeq. A 32-plex assay amplified the genomic DNA, with primers for all 8 TRDV and 4 TRDJ genes spanning the CDR3. A 12-nucleotide UMI was introduced during 2 to 4 barcoding PCR cycles, after which a second PCR was performed with Illumina adapter primers. TCRdb reanalyzed the public reads with the CATT caller, and identical DNA sequences were merged afterwards. The sample table holds about 4,500 delta-chain clones, of which 10% to 15% were seen once. The top ten clones comprise approximately 52% of the sample. Sequenced material: gamma-delta T cells enriched from blood buffy coat, or unenriched PBMCs (not recorded which). The receptors were gathered from a human donor in good health.

This clone was recorded many times. The chain combines TRAV29/DV5 with TRDJ1; 11 bases are shared with TRDD3. TCRdb carries no J gene annotation; the J gene was assigned here by matching the DNA with germline. V shed 1 base and J 0 bases; nucleotides not matched to a gene: 17. The CDR3 is 20 amino acids. CDR1 is NSMFDY and CDR2 is ISSIKDK in the germline V gene. DNA for the CDR3: TGTGCAGCAAGCCTTCTACATTTGGGGGATACGCCCCCGTACACCGATAAACTCATCTTT. As protein: CAASLLHLGDTPPYTDKLIF.

Worth noting for this clone: This likely traces to a read error, being one base from a far larger clone. Other DNA sequences in the sample encode the same CDR3. The V call is TRDV2, the J call TRDJ1; 9 positions match TRDD3. The germline V gene has CDR1 GEAIGNYY and CDR2 EKD. The CDR3 length is 17 residues. The CDR3 protein is CACDTLTGGPYTDKLIF. CDR3 in DNA: TGCGCCTGTGACACCCTTACTGGGGGACCCTACACCGATAAACTCATCTTT.

About this clone itself: The likely explanation is a read error, given a far larger clone one base away. V and J are TRDV1 and TRDJ2; 12 positions agree with TRDD3. The J gene, missing from TCRdb, was assigned here through DNA to germline matching. CDR3 length: 24 residues. CDR1 and CDR2 from the germline V gene are TSWWSYY and QGS. CDR3 region: CALEERKPTLVLGDTSTLTAQLFF. CDR3 in DNA: TGTGCTCTTGAGGAACGGAAACCTACCCTCGTACTGGGGGATACCTCTACTTTGACAGCACAACTCTTCTTT.

This clone was recorded at least ten times. The chain links TRDV2 to TRDJ3; D is possibly TRDD3 (6 bases). V was clipped by 3 bases and J by 0 bases, with 17 bases between them. There are 19 residues in the CDR3. From germline, CDR1 is GEAIGNYY and CDR2 EKD. CDR3 DNA: TGTGCCTGTGACCAAACTGGGAGCTCCCCCTCCTGGGACACCCGACAGATGTTTTTC. This encodes CACDQTGSSPSWDTRQMFF.

Regarding this clone: TCRdb records a much larger clone's protein for this DNA, with a difference at residue 13 that likely arises from a read error; the protein given is the translation of the DNA. This chain uses TRDV2 with TRDJ1; 9 nucleotides line up with TRDD3. Looked up from germline, CDR1 is GEAIGNYY and CDR2 is EKD. This CDR3 has 17 residues. The CDR3: CACDTLTGGPYTYKLIF. For the CDR3, the DNA is TGTGCCTGTGACACCCTTACTGGGGGACCCTACACCTATAAACTCATCTTT.

By share, this clone counts as medium-sized (0.01 to 0.1%). This chain connects TRDV2 to TRDJ1, with 13 nucleotides matching TRDD3. In germline, CDR1 is GEAIGNYY, CDR2 EKD. This CDR3 has 19 amino acids. Unmatched junction bases numbered 12, after V lost 3 bases and J lost 0 bases. CDR3 in amino acids: CACDSLLGDTLLDTDKLIF. As DNA, the CDR3 is TGTGCCTGTGACTCCTTACTGGGGGATACGCTATTAGACACCGATAAACTCATCTTT.

CDR3 amino acids: CALGSEPGGYYWDTRQMFF. For the CDR3, the DNA is TGTGCTCTTGGTAGCGAGCCTGGGGGATACTACTGGGACACCCGACAGATGTTTTTC. The gene calls are TRDV1 and TRDJ3; TRDD3 matches 11 bases. As TCRdb names no J gene, one was assigned here on the basis of a DNA match to germline. From germline, CDR1 is TSWWSYY and CDR2 QGS. The V segment lost 6 bases and the J segment 3 bases; nucleotides outside the gene matches: 10. This CDR3 region has 19 residues.

A few counts support this clone. A far larger clone differs by one base, so this is likely a read error. This sample also contains other DNA sequences that code for the same CDR3. V is TRDV2 and J is TRDJ1, with D maybe TRDD3 (5 bases). The CDR3 totals 15 residues. Germline assignment: CDR1 GEAIGNYY and CDR2 EKD. CDR3 bases: TGTGCCTGTGACACCGTCGGGGGTCGCACCGATAAACTAATCTTT. The encoded protein is CACDTVGGRTDKLIF.

With respect to this clone: TCRdb pairs this DNA with a much larger clone's protein that differs at residue 7, likely a read error; the protein shown was translated from the DNA. The rearrangement links TRDV2 to TRDJ1, with TRDD3 matching over 8 bases. The J segment lost 0 bases and the V segment lost 0 bases, leaving 17 bases of the junction unmatched. This CDR3 region has 20 residues. Germline values: CDR1 GEAIGNYY, CDR2 EKD. The CDR3 here is CACDTLWVSGGHEYTDKLIF. In nucleotides, the CDR3 is TGTGCCTGTGACACCCTGTGGGTTTCTGGGGGACACGAGTACACCGATAAACTCATCTTT.

This clone was counted at least ten times. This chain uses TRDV1 with TRDJ1, with 13 bases lining up with TRDD3. Assignment of the J gene here rests on matching the DNA to germline, because TCRdb gives none. CDR1 is TSWWSYY and CDR2 is QGS in the germline V gene. This CDR3 spans 25 amino acids. The J segment lost 3 bases and the V segment lost 0 bases, leaving 28 bases of the junction unmatched. CDR3 region: CALGELPPTSRPYWGIRVEADKLIF. The CDR3 DNA is TGTGCTCTTGGGGAACTTCCCCCCACCTCTAGACCGTACTGGGGGATACGCGTTGAGGCCGATAAACTCATCTTT.

The V gene lacks a call, and TRDJ1 is the J gene; TRDD3, the D gene given by the table, was not confirmed from the DNA. The CDR3 has 21 amino acids. Here the CDR3 DNA reads TGTGCCGTTAGGTACGTCCCTCTCTACTGGGGGTATAGAACACCTCCCGATAAACTCATCTTT. Protein product: CAVRYVPLYWGYRTPPDKLIF.